This T cell receptor beta chain was identified in a study of blood T cell repertoires in COVID-19. Turning to the study itself: Samples of COVID-19 (acute and convalescent) were obtained from the United States, Italy and Spain. From T cells, B-cell-depleted T cells, or PBMCs came the material, which was cDNA or gDNA.

The sample holds a few counts of this clone. CDR1 is KGHSH and CDR2 is LQKENI in the germline V gene. The V gene lost 2 bases and the J gene lost 0 bases, with 10 bases spanning the gap. This CDR3 is built from 15 residues. Original methodology: Estimated nucleated cell counts came from reference gene primer amplification. TCRdb's table, derived via immunoSEQ multiplex PCR, lists solely in-frame clones and lacks some. Clonal size and the V and J genes are those of that table, whereas D and trimming came from the DNA. Of 98,000 or so clones in the sample, about two thirds are singletons; the top ten hold 1.5% to 2%.

This clonotype was obtained from a woman between 35 and 50 years old with acute or convalescent COVID-19. This chain uses TRBV18 with TRBJ1-2, with unresolved D. Specimen: peripheral blood. In nucleotides, the CDR3 is TGTGCCAGCTCACCAGAACAGACCTCTAACTATGGCTACACCTTC. Amino acid sequence: CASSPEQTSNYGYTF.